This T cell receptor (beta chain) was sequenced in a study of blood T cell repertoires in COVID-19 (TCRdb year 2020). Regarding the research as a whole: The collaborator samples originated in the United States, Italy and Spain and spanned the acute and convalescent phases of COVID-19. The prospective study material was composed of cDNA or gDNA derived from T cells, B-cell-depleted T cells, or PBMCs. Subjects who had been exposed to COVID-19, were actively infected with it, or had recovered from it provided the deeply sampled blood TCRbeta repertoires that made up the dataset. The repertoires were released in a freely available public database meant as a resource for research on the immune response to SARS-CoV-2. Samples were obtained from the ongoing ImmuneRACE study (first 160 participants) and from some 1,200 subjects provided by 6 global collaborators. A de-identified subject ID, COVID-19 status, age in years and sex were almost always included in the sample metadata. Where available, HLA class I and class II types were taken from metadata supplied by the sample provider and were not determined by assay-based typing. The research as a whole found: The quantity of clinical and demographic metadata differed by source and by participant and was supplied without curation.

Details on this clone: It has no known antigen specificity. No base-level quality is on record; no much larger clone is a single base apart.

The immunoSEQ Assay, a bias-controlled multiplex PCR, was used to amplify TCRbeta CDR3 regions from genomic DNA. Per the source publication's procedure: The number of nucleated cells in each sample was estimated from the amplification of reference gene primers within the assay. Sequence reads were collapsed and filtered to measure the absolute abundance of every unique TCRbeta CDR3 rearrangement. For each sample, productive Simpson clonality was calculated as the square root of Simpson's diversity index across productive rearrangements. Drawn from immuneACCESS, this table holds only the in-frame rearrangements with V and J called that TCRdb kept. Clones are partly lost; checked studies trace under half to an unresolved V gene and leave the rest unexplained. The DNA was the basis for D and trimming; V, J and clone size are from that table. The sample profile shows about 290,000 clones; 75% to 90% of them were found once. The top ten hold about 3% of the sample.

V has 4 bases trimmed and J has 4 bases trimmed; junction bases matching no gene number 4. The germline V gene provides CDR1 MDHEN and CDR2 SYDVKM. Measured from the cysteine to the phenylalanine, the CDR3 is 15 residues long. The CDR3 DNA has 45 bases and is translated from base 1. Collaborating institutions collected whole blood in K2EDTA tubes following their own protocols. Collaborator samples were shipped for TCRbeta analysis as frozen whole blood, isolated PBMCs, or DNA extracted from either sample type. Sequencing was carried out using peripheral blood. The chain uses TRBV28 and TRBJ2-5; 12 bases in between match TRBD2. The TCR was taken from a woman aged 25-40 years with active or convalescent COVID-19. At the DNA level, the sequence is TGTGCCAGCAGTTCCCTAGCGGGGGGGGGAGAGACCCAGTACTTC. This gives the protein CASSSLAGGGETQYF.